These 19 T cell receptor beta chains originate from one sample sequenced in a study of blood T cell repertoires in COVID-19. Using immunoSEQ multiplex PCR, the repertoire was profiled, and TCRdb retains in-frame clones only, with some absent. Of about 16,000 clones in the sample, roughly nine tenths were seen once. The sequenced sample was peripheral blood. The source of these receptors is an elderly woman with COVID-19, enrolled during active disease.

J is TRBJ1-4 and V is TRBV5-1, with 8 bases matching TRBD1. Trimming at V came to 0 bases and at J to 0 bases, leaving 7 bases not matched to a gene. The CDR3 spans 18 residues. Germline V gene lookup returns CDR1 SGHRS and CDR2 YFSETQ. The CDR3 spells CASSLGQGSLATNEKLFF. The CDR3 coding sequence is TGCGCCAGCAGCTTGGGACAGGGGTCCCTTGCAACTAATGAAAAACTGTTTTTT. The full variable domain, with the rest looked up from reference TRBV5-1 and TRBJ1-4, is KAGVTQTPRYLIKTRGQQVTLSCSPISGHRSVSWYQQTPGQGLQFLFEYFSETQRNKGNFPGRFSGRQFSNSRSEMNVSTLELGDSALYLCASSLGQGSLATNEKLFFGSGTQLSVL.

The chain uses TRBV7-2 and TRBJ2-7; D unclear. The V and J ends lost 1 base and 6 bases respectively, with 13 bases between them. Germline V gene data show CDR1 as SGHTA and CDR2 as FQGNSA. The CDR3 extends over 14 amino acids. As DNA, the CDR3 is TGTGCCAGCAGCTTAGGCCGAAGCCCGCCCGAGCAGTACTTC. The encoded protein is CASSLGRSPPEQYF.

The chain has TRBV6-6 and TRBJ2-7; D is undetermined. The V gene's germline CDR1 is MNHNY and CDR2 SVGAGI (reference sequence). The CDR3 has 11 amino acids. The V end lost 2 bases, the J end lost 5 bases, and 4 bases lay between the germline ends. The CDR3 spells CASSYANEQYF. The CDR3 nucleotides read TGTGCCAGCAGTTACGCGAACGAGCAGTACTTC.

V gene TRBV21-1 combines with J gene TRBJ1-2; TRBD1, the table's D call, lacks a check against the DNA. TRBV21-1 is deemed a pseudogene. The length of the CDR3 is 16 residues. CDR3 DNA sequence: TGTGCCAGCAGCATCCCTCTTACAGGGGGTGGCTATGGCTACACCTTC. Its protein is CASSIPLTGGGYGYTF.

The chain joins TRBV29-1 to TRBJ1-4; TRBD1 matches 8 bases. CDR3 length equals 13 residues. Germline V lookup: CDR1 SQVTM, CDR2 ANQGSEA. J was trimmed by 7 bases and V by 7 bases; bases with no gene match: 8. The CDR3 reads CSALGQGGEKLFF. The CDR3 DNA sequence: TGCAGCGCCCTAGGACAGGGAGGTGAAAAACTGTTTTTT.

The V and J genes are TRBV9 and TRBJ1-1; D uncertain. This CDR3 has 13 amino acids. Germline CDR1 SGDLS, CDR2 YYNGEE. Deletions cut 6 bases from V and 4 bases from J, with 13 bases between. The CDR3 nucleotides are TGTGCCAGCACCGAACCCCGCGGCACTGAAGCTTTCTTT. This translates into CASTEPRGTEAFF.

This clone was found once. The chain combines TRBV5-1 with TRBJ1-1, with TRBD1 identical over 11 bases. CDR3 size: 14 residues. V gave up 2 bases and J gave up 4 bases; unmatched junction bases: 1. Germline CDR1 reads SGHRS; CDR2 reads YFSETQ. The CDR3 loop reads CASSFGTGGTEAFF. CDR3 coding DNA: TGCGCCAGCAGCTTTGGGACAGGGGGCACTGAAGCTTTCTTT.

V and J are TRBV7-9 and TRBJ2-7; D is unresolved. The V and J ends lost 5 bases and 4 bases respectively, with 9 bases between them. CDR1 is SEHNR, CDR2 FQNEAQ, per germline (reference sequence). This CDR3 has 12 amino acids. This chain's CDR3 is CASSDARYEQYF. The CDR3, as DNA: TGTGCCAGCAGCGACGCCAGGTACGAGCAGTACTTC.

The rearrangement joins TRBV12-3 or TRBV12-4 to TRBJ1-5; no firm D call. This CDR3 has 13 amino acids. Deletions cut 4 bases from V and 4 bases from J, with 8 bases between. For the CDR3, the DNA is TGTGCCAGCAGTTACGGGGATAATCAGCCCCAGCATTTT. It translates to CASSYGDNQPQHF.

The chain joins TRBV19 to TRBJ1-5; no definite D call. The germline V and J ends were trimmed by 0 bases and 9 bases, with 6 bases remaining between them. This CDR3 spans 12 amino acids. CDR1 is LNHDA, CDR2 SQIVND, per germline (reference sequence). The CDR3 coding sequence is TGTGCCAGTAGTATAGATCCGGGGCCCCAGCATTTT. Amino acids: CASSIDPGPQHF.

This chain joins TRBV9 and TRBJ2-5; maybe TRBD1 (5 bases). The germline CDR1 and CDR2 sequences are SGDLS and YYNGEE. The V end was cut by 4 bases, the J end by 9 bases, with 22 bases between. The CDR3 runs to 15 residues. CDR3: CASSTPGPEIQAQYF. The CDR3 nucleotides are TGTGCCAGCAGCACACCGGGCCCCGAGATACAGGCCCAGTACTTC.

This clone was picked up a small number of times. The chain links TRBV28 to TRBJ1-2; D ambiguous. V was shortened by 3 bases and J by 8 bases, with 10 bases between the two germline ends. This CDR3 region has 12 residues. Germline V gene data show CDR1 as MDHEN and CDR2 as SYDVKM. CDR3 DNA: TGTGCCAGCAGTTTCCGGTGGAGCGGCTACACCTTC. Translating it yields CASSFRWSGYTF.

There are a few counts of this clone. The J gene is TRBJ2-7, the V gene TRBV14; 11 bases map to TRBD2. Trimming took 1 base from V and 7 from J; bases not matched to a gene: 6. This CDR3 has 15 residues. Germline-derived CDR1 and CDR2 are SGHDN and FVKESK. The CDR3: CASSQVSGRAGEQYF. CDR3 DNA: TGTGCCAGCAGCCAAGTTAGCGGGAGGGCCGGGGAGCAGTACTTC.

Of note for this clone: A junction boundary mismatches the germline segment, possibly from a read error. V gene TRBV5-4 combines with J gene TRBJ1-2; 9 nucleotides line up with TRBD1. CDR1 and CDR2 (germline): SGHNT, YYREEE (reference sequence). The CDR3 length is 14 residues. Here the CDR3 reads CASSFDRGSYGHTF. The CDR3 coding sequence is TGTGCCAGCAGCTTCGACAGGGGGAGCTATGGCCACACCTTC.

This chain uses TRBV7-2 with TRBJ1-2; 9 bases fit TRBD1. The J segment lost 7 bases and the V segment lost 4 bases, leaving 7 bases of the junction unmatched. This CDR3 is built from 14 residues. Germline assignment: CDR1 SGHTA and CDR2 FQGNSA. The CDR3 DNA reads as TGTGCCAGCAGCTCGGACAGGGGAAGTTCTGGCTACACCTTC. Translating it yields CASSSDRGSSGYTF.

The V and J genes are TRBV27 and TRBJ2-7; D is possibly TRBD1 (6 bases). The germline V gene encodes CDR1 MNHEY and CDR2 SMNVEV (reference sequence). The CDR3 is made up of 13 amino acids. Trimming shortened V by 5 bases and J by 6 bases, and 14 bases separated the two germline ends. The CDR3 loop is CASSPNRDLEQYF. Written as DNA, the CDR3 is TGTGCCAGCAGTCCCAACAGGGACCTCGAGCAGTACTTC.

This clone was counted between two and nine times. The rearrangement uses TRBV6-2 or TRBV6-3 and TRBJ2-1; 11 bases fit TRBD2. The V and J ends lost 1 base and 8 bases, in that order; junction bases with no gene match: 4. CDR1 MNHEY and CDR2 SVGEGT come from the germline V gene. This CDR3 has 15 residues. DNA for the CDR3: TGTGCCAGCAGTTACTATAGCGGGGGGGCTGATGAGCAGTTCTTC. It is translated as CASSYYSGGADEQFF.

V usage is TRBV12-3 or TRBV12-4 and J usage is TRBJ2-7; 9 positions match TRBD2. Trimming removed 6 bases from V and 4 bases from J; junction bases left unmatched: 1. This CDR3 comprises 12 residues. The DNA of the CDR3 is TGTGCCAGCAGCGCGGGGGGGTACGAGCAGTACTTC. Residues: CASSAGGYEQYF.

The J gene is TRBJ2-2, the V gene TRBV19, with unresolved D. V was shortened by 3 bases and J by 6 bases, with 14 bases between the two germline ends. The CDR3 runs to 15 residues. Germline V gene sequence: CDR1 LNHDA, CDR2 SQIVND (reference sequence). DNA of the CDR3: TGTGCCAGTAGTATGTGGCTAGTATCGGCCGGGGAGCTGTTTTTT. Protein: CASSMWLVSAGELFF.